What follows is one T cell receptor (beta chain) and its context. The sample originates from a study of monozygotic twins with inflammatory bowel disease. Using the 5' RACE reads, TCRdb records one entry per CDR3 protein without DNA. The sample holds some 400,000 distinct CDR3 sequences. This CDR3 is built from 17 residues. CDR1 SGHRS and CDR2 YFSETQ come from the germline V gene. Sequenced: blood. The origin of this receptor is a human donor with ulcerative colitis or Crohn's disease, or a healthy co-twin of an affected twin (not recorded which). The V gene is TRBV5-1, the J gene TRBJ2-1; TCRdb's D call of TRBD1 is untestable without DNA. The CDR3 loop reads CASSPGPTGGASNEQFF.